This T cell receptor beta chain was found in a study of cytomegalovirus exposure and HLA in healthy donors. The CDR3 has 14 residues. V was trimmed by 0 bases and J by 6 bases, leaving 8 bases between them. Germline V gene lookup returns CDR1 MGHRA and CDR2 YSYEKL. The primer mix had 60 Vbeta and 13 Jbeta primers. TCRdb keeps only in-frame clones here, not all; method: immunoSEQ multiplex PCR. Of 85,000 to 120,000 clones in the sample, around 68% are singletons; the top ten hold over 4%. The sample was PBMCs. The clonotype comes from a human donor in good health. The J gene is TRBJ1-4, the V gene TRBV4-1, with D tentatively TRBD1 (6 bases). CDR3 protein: CASSQDRTDEKLFF. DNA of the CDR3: TGCGCCAGCAGCCAAGATCGGACAGATGAAAAACTGTTTTTT.